This T cell receptor beta chain was obtained from a study of Ad26.COV2.S vaccination and SARS-CoV-2 variants. General study findings and limits: While placebo recipients had lower spike-specific TCR breadth, vaccine recipients had more. The TCR breadth and depth analyses may have produced an underestimate of total T cell responses. Vaccinees reportedly had broad spike-specific CD8+ and CD4+ T cell responses.

The method was immunoSEQ multiplex PCR; TCRdb's version includes in-frame clones alone and lacks a portion of them. In the table there are under 150,000 clones, roughly 88% of which are singletons. This clone has just one count. Its antigen is as yet unknown. The CDR3 extends over 14 amino acids. V lost 7 bases to trimming and J lost 4 bases; unmatched junction nucleotides: 7. Per the germline V gene, CDR1 is SNHLY and CDR2 is FYNNEI. The source was peripheral blood, collected after recovery from COVID-19. V is TRBV2 and J is TRBJ1-1; 9 nucleotides match TRBD1. The receptor comes from a human donor who had recovered from COVID-19. CDR3 loop: CASTGTGYSTEAFF. CDR3 bases: TGTGCCAGCACGGGGACAGGGTATTCCACTGAAGCTTTCTTT.